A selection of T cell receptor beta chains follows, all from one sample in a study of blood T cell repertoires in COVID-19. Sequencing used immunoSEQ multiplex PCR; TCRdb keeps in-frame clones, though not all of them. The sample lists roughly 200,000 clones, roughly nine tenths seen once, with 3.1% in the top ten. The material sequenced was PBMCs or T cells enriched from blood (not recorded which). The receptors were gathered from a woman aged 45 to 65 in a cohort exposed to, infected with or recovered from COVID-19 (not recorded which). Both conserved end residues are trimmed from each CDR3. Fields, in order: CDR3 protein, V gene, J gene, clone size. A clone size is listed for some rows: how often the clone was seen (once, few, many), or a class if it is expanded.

ASSINPRGEAF	TRBV19	TRBJ1-1	NA
ASSRARYTQQY	TRBV4-3	TRBJ2-7	NA
ASSFSADSSDTQY	TRBV13	TRBJ2-3	NA
ASRLVGQGPARIPNYGYT	TRBV12-2	TRBJ1-2	NA
ASSSTGKETQY	TRBV5-1	TRBJ2-5	NA
ASSLARQGGDTQY	TRBV7-2	TRBJ2-3	once
ASSLEGGHGYT	TRBV12-3/TRBV12-4	TRBJ1-2	NA
ASSAANTGELF	TRBV6-2/TRBV6-3	TRBJ2-2	many
ASSSDRVPSTDTQY	TRBV5-1	TRBJ2-3	NA
ASSEGLATDTQY	TRBV2	TRBJ2-3	NA
ASSPPGGRGPQH	TRBV18	TRBJ1-5	NA
ASRLGRDSRTEAF	TRBV27	TRBJ1-1	NA
ASSSRGANEKLF	TRBV5-5	TRBJ1-4	NA
ASSSGTGRDTQY	TRBV5-1	TRBJ2-3	NA
ASSLEGAEAF	TRBV5-1	TRBJ1-1	few
ASSLEGSDTQY	TRBV28	TRBJ2-3	NA
ASSFLGQGASEAF	TRBV7-2	TRBJ1-1	NA
ASSPPRGTYSPLH	TRBV28	TRBJ1-6	NA
ARSLGQSGPRGYGYT	TRBV7-5	TRBJ1-2	NA
ASRLRSGGEKLF	TRBV2	TRBJ1-4	NA
ASNGRDTLQETQY	TRBV5-1	TRBJ2-5	NA
ASSPGTLDYEQY	TRBV4-1	TRBJ2-7	NA
ASIPGRAGGPQH	TRBV28	TRBJ1-5	NA
ASSQGPLAGGSEQF	TRBV4-2	TRBJ2-1	NA
ASSIGGQGGQPQH	TRBV19	TRBJ1-5	once
ASTPTGVYGYT	TRBV19	TRBJ1-2	NA
ASRPVATTRIGAQGQPQH	TRBV10-1	TRBJ1-5	NA
ASSPPGGTSEETQY	TRBV5-1	TRBJ2-5	few
ASSYPRGGGQPQH	TRBV6-2/TRBV6-3	TRBJ1-5	NA
ASSSSADTQY	TRBV11-2	TRBJ2-3	NA
ASSLFGEMNTEAF	TRBV11-1	TRBJ1-1	NA
ASRPAGDHQETQY	TRBV6-5	TRBJ2-5	NA
ASSELYEQY	TRBV2	TRBJ2-7	NA
ASSQFSGTTANPGGGTQY	TRBV4-1	TRBJ2-3	NA
AFTRDSYEQY	TRBV30	TRBJ2-7	NA
ASSPLDTQY	TRBV5-5	TRBJ2-3	NA
ASSLTTGEYSPLH	TRBV7-9	TRBJ1-6	NA
ASSLRGGGEQF	TRBV25-1	TRBJ2-1	NA
ASSQTGSPGDTQY	TRBV4-1	TRBJ2-3	NA
ASAGVRSNQPQH	TRBV2	TRBJ1-5	NA
SVQGAAEAF	TRBV29-1	TRBJ1-1	few
ASSSLGLAGGNTGELF	TRBV19	TRBJ2-2	NA
ASSTRIGLAGGVNTGELF	TRBV19	TRBJ2-2	NA
ASSSGGTEAF	TRBV19	TRBJ1-1	once
ATSDPIAGDTDTQY	TRBV24-1	TRBJ2-3	NA
ASSAQGQGDTQY	TRBV11-3	TRBJ2-3	once
ASSQETSGSTGELF	TRBV4-2	TRBJ2-2	NA
ASSPGGIYGYT	TRBV18	TRBJ1-2	NA
ASSRGASGGSETQY	TRBV4-3	TRBJ2-5	NA
ASSLGVRAGETQY	TRBV5-1	TRBJ2-5	NA
ASSSPARSGNTIY	TRBV18	TRBJ1-3	NA
ASSLGASGNTIY	TRBV5-1	TRBJ1-3	NA
ASSYAGYGYT	TRBV6-5	TRBJ1-2	NA
ATMTGWDEQF	TRBV6-6	TRBJ2-1	NA
ASSNPRTARGNYGYT	TRBV19	TRBJ1-2	NA
ASSAQQQLNTEAF	TRBV9	TRBJ1-1	NA
ASSPPGVNQPQH	TRBV19	TRBJ1-5	NA
ASSPPGQASGNTIY	TRBV18	TRBJ1-3	NA
ASSFGQSYGYT	TRBV28	TRBJ1-2	NA
ASSEFSTDTQY	TRBV10-1	TRBJ2-3	NA